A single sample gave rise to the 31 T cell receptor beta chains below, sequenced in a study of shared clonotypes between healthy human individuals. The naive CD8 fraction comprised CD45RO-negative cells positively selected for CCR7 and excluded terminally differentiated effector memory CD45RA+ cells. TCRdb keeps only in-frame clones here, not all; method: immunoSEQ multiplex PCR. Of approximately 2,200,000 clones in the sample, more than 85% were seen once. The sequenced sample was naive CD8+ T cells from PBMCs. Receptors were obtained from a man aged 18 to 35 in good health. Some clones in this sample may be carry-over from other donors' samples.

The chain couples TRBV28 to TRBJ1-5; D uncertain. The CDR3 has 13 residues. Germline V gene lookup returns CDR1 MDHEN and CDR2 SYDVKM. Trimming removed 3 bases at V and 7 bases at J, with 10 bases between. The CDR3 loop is CASSLILGQPQHF. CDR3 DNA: TGTGCCAGCAGTTTGATTCTCGGACAGCCCCAGCATTTT.

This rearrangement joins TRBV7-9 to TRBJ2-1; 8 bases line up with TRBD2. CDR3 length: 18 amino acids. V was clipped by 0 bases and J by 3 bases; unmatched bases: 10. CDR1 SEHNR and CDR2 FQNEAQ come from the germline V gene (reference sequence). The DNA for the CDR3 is TGTGCCAGCAGCTTAGCTACTACCGTCGGGAGGGGCTACAATGAGCAGTTCTTC. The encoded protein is CASSLATTVGRGYNEQFF.

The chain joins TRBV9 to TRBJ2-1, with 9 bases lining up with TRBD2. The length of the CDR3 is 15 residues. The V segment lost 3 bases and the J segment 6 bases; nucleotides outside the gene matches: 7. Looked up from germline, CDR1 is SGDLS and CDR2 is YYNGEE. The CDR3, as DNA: TGTGCCAGCAGCGCATATAGCGGGAGAGGCAATGAGCAGTTCTTC. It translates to CASSAYSGRGNEQFF.

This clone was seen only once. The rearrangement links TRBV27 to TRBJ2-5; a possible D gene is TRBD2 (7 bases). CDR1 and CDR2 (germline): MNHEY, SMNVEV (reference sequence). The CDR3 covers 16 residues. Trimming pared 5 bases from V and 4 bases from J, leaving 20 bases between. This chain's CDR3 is CASSPRTLRGAETQYF. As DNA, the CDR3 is TGTGCCAGCAGTCCCAGGACTCTTCGGGGGGCAGAGACCCAGTACTTC.

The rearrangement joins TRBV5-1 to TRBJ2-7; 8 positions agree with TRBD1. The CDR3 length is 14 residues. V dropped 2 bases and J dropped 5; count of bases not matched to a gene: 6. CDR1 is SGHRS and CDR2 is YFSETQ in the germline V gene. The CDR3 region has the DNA TGCGCCAGCAGCTTCGGCCAGGGGGCAAACGAGCAGTACTTC. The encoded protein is CASSFGQGANEQYF.

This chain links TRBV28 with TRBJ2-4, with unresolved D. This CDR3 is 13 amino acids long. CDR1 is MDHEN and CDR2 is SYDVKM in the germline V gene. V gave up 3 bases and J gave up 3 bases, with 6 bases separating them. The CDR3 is CASSLDHKNIQYF. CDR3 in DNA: TGTGCCAGCAGTTTGGACCACAAAAACATTCAGTACTTC.

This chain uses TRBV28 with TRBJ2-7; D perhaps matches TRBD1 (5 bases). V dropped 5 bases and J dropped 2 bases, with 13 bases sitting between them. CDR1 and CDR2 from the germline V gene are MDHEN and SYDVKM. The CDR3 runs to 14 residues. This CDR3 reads CASSPNDSAYEQYF. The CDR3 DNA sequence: TGTGCCAGCAGTCCGAATGACAGCGCCTACGAGCAGTACTTC.

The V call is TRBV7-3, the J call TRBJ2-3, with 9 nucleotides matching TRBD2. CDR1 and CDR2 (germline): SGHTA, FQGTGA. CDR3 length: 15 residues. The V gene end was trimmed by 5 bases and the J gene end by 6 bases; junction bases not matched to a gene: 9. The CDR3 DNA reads TGTGCCAGCAGCGCTAGCGGGAACCGCATGGATACGCAGTATTTT. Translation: CASSASGNRMDTQYF.

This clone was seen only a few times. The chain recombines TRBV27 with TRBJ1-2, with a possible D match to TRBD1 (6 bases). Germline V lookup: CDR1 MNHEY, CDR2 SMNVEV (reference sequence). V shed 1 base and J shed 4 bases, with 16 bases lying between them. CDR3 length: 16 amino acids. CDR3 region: CASSLYREVTAYGYTF. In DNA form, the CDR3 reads TGTGCCAGCAGTTTATACAGGGAGGTTACCGCCTATGGCTACACCTTC.

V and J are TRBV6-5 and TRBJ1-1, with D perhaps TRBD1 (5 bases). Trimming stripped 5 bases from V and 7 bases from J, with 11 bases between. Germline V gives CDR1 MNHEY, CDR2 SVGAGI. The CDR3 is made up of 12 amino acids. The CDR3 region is CASSDSFLEAFF. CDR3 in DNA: TGTGCCAGCAGTGACAGCTTTCTTGAAGCTTTCTTT.

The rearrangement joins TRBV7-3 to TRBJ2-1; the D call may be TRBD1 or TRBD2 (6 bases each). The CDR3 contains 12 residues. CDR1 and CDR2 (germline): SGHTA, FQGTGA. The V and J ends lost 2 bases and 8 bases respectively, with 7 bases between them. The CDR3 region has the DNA TGTGCCAGCAGCTTAGGGGGGCATGAGCAGTTCTTC. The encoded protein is CASSLGGHEQFF.

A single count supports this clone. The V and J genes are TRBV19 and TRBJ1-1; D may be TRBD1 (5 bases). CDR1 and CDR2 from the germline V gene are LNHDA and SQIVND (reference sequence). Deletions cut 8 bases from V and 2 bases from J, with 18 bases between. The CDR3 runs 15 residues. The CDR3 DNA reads TGTGCCAGTCAAGAGTGGGGCTCGGGTAACACTGAAGCTTTCTTT. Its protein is CASQEWGSGNTEAFF.

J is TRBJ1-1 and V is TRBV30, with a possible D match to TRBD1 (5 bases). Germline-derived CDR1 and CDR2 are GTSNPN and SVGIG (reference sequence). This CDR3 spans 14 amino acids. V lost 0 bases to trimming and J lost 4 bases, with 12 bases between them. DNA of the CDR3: TGTGCCTGGAGTGTATGGGGCAGGGCCACTGAAGCTTTCTTT. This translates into CAWSVWGRATEAFF. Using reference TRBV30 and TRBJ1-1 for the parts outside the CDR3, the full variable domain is SQTIHQWPATLVQPVGSPLSLECTVEGTSNPNLYWYRQAAGRGLQLLFYSVGIGQISSEVPQNLSASRPQDRQFILSSKKLLLSDSGFYLCAWSVWGRATEAFFGQGTRLTVV.

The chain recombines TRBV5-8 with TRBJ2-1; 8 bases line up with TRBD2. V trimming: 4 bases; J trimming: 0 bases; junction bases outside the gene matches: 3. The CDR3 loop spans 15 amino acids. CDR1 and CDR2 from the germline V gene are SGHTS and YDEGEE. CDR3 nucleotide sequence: TGTGCCAGCAGCCTGAGCGGGAGCTCCTACAATGAGCAGTTCTTC. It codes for CASSLSGSSYNEQFF.

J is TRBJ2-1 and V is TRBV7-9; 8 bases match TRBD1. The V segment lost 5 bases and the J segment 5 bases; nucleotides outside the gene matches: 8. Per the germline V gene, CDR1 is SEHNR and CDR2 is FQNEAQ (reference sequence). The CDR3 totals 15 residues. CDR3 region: CASSPRDRFDNEQFF. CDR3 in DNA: TGTGCCAGCAGCCCACGGGACAGGTTCGACAATGAGCAGTTCTTC.

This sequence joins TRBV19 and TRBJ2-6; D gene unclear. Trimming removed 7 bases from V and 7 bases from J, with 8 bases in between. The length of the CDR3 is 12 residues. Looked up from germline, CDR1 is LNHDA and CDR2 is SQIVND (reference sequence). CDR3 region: CASNLGANVLTF. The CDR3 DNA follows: TGTGCCAGTAATTTGGGAGCCAACGTCCTGACTTTC.

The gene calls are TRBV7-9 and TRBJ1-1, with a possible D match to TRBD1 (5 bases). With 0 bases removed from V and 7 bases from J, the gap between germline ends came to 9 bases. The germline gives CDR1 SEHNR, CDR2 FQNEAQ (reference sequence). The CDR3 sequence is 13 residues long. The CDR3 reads CASSLAGRIEAFF. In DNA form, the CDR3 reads TGTGCCAGCAGCTTAGCGGGGCGGATTGAAGCTTTCTTT.

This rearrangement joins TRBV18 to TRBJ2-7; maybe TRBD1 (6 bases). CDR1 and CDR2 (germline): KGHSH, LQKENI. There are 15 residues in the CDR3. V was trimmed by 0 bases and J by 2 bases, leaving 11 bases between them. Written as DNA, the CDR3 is TGTGCCAGCTCACCACCGTCTGACAGGCCCTACGAGCAGTACTTC. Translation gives CASSPPSDRPYEQYF.

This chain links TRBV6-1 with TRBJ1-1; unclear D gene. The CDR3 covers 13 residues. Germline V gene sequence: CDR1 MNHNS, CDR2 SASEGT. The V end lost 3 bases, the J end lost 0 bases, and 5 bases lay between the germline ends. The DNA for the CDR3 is TGTGCCAGCAGTGACTGGCTGAACACTGAAGCTTTCTTT. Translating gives CASSDWLNTEAFF.

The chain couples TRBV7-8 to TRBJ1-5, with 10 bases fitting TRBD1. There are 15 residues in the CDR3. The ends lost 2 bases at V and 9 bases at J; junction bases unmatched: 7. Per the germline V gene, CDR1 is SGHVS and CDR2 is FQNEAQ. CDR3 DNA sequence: TGTGCCAGCAGCTTAATCAGACAGGGGGCAGGGCCCCAGCATTTT. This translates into CASSLIRQGAGPQHF.

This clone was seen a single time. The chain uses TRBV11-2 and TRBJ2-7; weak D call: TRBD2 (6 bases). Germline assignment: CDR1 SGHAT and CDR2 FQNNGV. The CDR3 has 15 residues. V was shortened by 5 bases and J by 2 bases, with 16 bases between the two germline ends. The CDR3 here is CASSAEGRNTYEQYF. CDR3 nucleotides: TGTGCCAGCAGCGCGGAGGGACGGAATACCTACGAGCAGTACTTC.

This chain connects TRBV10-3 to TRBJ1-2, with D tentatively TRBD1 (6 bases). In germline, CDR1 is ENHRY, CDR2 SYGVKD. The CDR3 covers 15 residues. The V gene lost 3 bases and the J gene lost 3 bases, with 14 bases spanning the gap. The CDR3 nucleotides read TGTGCCATCAGTGAAGGGCAGGGGAGTTACTATGGCTACACCTTC. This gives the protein CAISEGQGSYYGYTF.

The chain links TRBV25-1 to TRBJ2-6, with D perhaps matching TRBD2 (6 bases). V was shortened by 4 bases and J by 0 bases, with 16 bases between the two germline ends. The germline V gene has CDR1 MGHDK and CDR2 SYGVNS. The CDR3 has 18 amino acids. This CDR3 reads CASSGGLLILSGANVLTF. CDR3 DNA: TGTGCCAGCAGTGGGGGACTCTTAATCCTCTCTGGGGCCAACGTCCTGACTTTC.

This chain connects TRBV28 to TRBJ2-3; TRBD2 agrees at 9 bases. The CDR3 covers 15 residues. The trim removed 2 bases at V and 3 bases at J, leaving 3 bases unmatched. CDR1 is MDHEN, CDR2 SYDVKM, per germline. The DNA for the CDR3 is TGTGCCAGCAGTTTACCTAGCGGGAATACAGATACGCAGTATTTT. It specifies CASSLPSGNTDTQYF.

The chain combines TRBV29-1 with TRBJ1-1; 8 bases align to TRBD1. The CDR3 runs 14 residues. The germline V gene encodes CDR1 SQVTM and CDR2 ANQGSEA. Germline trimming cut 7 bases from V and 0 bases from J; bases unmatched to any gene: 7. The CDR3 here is CSADNRGMNTEAFF. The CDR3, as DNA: TGCAGCGCAGACAACAGGGGGATGAACACTGAAGCTTTCTTT.

The DNA of the CDR3 is TGCAGCGTTCGGTTTATGGCGAGGCAAGAGACCCAGTACTTC. Protein product: CSVRFMARQETQYF. The chain links TRBV29-1 to TRBJ2-5; D unresolved. Trimming removed 5 bases from V and 2 bases from J, with 15 bases in between. This CDR3 contains 14 residues. Germline CDR1 reads SQVTM; CDR2 reads ANQGSEA.

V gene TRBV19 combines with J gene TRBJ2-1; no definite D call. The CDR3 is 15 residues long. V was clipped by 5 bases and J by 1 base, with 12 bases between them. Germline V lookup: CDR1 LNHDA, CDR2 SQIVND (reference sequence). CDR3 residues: CASSPRIRSYNEQFF. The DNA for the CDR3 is TGTGCCAGTAGTCCCAGGATTAGGTCCTACAATGAGCAGTTCTTC. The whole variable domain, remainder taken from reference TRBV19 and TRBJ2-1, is DGGITQSPKYLFRKEGQNVTLSCEQNLNHDAMYWYRQDPGQGLRLIYYSQIVNDFQKGDIAEGYSVSREKKESFPLTVTSAQKNPTAFYLCASSPRIRSYNEQFFGPGTRLTVL.

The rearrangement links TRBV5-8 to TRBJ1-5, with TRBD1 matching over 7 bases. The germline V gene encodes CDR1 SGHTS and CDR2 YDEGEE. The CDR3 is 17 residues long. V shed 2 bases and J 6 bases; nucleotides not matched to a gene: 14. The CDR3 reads CASSFRQGPPRGQPQHF. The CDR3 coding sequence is TGTGCCAGCAGCTTTCGACAGGGCCCACCGAGAGGTCAGCCCCAGCATTTT.

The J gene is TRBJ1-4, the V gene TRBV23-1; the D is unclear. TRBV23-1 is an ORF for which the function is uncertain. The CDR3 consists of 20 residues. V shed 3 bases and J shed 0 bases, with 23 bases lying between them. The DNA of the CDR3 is TGCGCCAGCAGTCACCCAAGCGGGTGGGAGTACCGTGCAACTAATGAAAAACTGTTTTTT. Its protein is CASSHPSGWEYRATNEKLFF.

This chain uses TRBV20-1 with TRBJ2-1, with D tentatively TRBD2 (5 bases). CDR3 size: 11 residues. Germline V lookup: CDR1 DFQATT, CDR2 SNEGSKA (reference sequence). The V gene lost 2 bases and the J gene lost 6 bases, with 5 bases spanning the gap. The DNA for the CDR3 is TGCAGTGCTAGAACTAGCAATGAGCAGTTCTTC. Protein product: CSARTSNEQFF.

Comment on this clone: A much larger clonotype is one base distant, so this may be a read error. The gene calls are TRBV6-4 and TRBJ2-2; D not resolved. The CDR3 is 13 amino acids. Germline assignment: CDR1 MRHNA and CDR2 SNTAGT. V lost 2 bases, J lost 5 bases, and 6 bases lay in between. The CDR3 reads CASSDRETGELFF. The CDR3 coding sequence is TGTGCCAGCAGTGACAGGGAAACCGGGGAGCTGTTTTTT.